The text below deals with one TCR beta chain. Its specificity is not known. The sample originates from a study of T cells in Graves' hyperthyroidism and ophthalmopathy. General study points: Before onset, by a median of about six months, the model predicted ophthalmopathy. In the blood, most expanded thyroid clonotypes above 0.001 appeared as well.

V shed 4 bases and J shed 4 bases, with 5 bases lying between them. The CDR3 has 12 amino acids. The germline V gene has CDR1 LNHNV and CDR2 YYDKDF (reference sequence). Researchers took RNA transcripts and amplified the TCR beta CDR3 regions from them. Initially, a first-round RT-PCR of the TCR CDR3 employed the HTBI primer set. From the multiplex PCR reads, TCRdb called clonotypes with MiXCR, one entry per CDR3 protein. Counted here are hundreds of thousands of distinct CDR3 sequences, 20% occurring once; the ten biggest clones make up 30% to 40%. Uncontrolled infection, other autoimmune disease, pregnancy or lactation led to exclusion. This sample holds PBMCs from roughly 10 ml fresh peripheral blood.

The receptor was derived from a man aged 25-45 years with Graves' ophthalmopathy. Sequencing was performed on blood. The chain recombines TRBV15 with TRBJ1-5; D is possibly TRBD1 (5 bases). This CDR3 reads CATSNRNQPQHF. CDR3 nucleotide sequence: TGTGCCACCAGCAACAGGAATCAGCCCCAGCATTTT.